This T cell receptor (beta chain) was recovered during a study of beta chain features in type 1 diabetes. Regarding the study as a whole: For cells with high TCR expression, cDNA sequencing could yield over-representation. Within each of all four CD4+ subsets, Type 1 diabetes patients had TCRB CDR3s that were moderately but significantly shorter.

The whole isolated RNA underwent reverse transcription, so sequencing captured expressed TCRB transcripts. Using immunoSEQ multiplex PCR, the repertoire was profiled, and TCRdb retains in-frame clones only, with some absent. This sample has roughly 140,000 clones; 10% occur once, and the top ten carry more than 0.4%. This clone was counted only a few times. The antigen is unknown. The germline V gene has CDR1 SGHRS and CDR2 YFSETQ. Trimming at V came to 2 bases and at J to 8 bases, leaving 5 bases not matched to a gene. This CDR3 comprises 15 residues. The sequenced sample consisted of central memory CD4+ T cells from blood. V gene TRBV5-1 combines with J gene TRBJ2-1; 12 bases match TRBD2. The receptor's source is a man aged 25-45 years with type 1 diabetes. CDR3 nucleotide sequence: TGCGCCAGCAGCTTACTAGCGGGGGGCCAGGATGAGCAGTTCTTC. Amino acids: CASSLLAGGQDEQFF.